The clone carrying this TCR beta chain was counted once. Its antigen is unknown. Random hexamers were used to reverse transcribe an amount of roughly 0.45 to 1 ug RNA. TCRdb recomputed calls from the immunoSEQ multiplex PCR reads with MiXCR, one row per CDR3 protein. There are 200,000 to 300,000 distinct CDR3 sequences in the sample; about 94% occur only once, and about 0.071% lies in the top ten. This specimen belongs to a study of CD8 T cells in Susac syndrome. Study conclusions and caveats: As acknowledged by the study, its TCR sequencing and HLA analysis included a relatively small number of individuals.

From germline, CDR1 is DFQATT and CDR2 SNEGSKA (reference sequence). CDR3 length: 14 residues. The ends were cut back, 3 bases at V and 1 base at J, with 12 bases in the middle. Sequencing of TCR beta was performed on blood CD8+ and CD4+ T cells. This TCR was sampled from a human donor with multiple sclerosis. The chain links TRBV20-1 to TRBJ1-1, with a possible D match to TRBD1 (5 bases). The sequencing sample was made of CD4+ T cells from PBMCs. The CDR3 here is CSASIPGGNTEAFF. The DNA for the CDR3 is TGCAGTGCTAGCATACCGGGGGGGAACACTGAAGCTTTCTTT.